Presented here are 28 T cell receptor beta chains from one specimen sequenced in a study of blood T cell repertoires in COVID-19 (dated by TCRdb to the early 2020s). Receptors were amplified or captured by the immunoSEQ multiplex PCR assay. Here the immuneACCESS table is served through TCRdb, limited to in-frame sequences with V and J called. Missing clones are a known gap in these copies; in checked studies unresolved V genes cover under half, and the rest lacks a known reason. This sample is represented by about 63,000 clones; about 73% of them were singletons. Roughly 28% of the sample is in the top ten clones. Specimen: peripheral blood. The origin of the receptors is a woman older than 75 with acute or convalescent COVID-19.

This chain joins TRBV7-2 and TRBJ1-3, with TRBD1 matching 11 bases. The CDR3 runs to 17 residues. Trimming cost V 5 bases and J 4 bases; bases outside gene matches: 10. CDR1 is SGHTA and CDR2 is FQGNSA in the germline V gene. The CDR3 coding sequence is TGTGCCAGCAGCACTGGACAGGGGGCGCTCACCGGAAACACCATATATTTT. Translated: CASSTGQGALTGNTIYF.

The V gene is TRBV27, the J gene TRBJ1-6; 9 bases are shared with TRBD1. J gave up 10 bases and V 8 bases, and 18 bases lay outside the gene matches. The CDR3 runs to 17 residues. Germline V CDR1 and CDR2: MNHEY, SMNVEV (reference sequence). CDR3 sequence reads: CASSRTTGGLLESPLHF. CDR3 nucleotides: TGTGCCAGCTCCAGAACAACAGGGGGCTTATTGGAGTCACCCCTCCACTTT.

The CDR3 spells CAIRTTGGGTGELFF. CDR3 nucleotide sequence: TGTGCCATCAGGACGACAGGGGGCGGCACCGGGGAGCTGTTTTTT. The J gene is TRBJ2-2, the V gene TRBV10-3; 10 bases agree with TRBD1. V shed 6 bases and J 4 bases; nucleotides not matched to a gene: 5. The germline CDR1 and CDR2 sequences are ENHRY and SYGVKD. The CDR3 sequence is 15 residues long.

V is TRBV19 and J is TRBJ1-5; D ambiguous. Trimming stripped 8 bases from V and 7 bases from J, with 15 bases between. The CDR3 spans 13 residues. The germline gives CDR1 LNHDA, CDR2 SQIVND (reference sequence). DNA of the CDR3: TGTGCCAGTTCTCCGGGTAAAGACCAGCCCCAGCATTTT. This codes for CASSPGKDQPQHF.

The V gene is TRBV10-3, the J gene TRBJ1-2; 7 nucleotides match TRBD1. The CDR3 covers 16 residues. The V and J ends lost 0 bases and 8 bases, in that order; junction bases with no gene match: 12. CDR1 is ENHRY, CDR2 SYGVKD, per germline. The CDR3 spells CAISESKGGSLRGYTF. The CDR3 DNA sequence: TGTGCCATCAGTGAGTCAAAAGGGGGCAGTTTAAGGGGCTACACCTTC.

On this clone: Germline is not matched at one junction end, which may reflect a read error. The rearrangement joins TRBV7-2 to TRBJ2-1; TRBD1 agrees at 9 bases. This CDR3 region has 15 residues. Germline CDR1 reads SGHTA; CDR2 reads FQGNSA. CDR3: CASSLAGTGTGQQFF. The DNA of the CDR3 is TGTGCCAGCAGCCTAGCCGGGACAGGGACGGGGCAGCAGTTCTTC.

The rearrangement links TRBV19 to TRBJ1-5; maybe TRBD1 (5 bases). The germline gives CDR1 LNHDA, CDR2 SQIVND (reference sequence). The length of the CDR3 is 14 residues. Trimming took off 6 bases at V and 5 bases at J, with 14 bases between the two ends. The CDR3 nucleotides are TGTGCCAGTAGCCCCGCCAGGGTAGATCAGCCCCAGCATTTT. Its translation is CASSPARVDQPQHF.

The table lists this clone with a few counts. The chain links TRBV19 to TRBJ2-7, with TRBD1 matching 10 bases. The germline gives CDR1 LNHDA, CDR2 SQIVND (reference sequence). Unmatched junction bases numbered 4, after V lost 4 bases and J lost 4 bases. The CDR3 contains 14 residues. In DNA form, the CDR3 reads TGTGCCAGTAGTACTCGACAGGGGGCTTACGAGCAGTACTTC. Protein: CASSTRQGAYEQYF.

J is TRBJ2-1 and V is TRBV6-2 or TRBV6-3, with no clear D. V dropped 6 bases and J dropped 7 bases, with 10 bases sitting between them. The germline V gene encodes CDR1 MNHEY and CDR2 SVGEGT. The length of the CDR3 is 12 residues. CDR3 sequence reads: CASSRGRNEQFF. The CDR3 nucleotides read TGTGCCAGCAGCCGAGGCCGTAATGAGCAGTTCTTC.

The chain recombines TRBV18 with TRBJ1-4; D perhaps matches TRBD1 (6 bases). Trimming removed 3 bases from V and 5 bases from J, with 13 bases in between. CDR3 length equals 15 residues. Germline CDR1 KGHSH, CDR2 LQKENI. CDR3 nucleotides: TGTGCCAGCTCACCGACACAGGGCACAAATGAAAAACTGTTTTTT. Protein: CASSPTQGTNEKLFF.

The chain links TRBV9 to TRBJ2-5; TRBD2 matches at 8 bases. The CDR3 sequence is 18 residues long. Germline CDR1 is SGDLS and CDR2 is YYNGEE. V shed 1 base, J shed 1 base, and the junction held 12 bases outside the gene matches. DNA of the CDR3: TGTGCCAGCAGCGTACCTGTCCCGGGAGGGCCCTCCCAAGAGACCCAGTACTTC. It codes for CASSVPVPGGPSQETQYF.

The rearrangement links TRBV27 to TRBJ2-3, with TRBD1 identical over 8 bases. With V trimmed by 3 bases and J by 8 bases, 10 bases remained unmatched. Germline V lookup: CDR1 MNHEY, CDR2 SMNVEV (reference sequence). The CDR3 has 15 amino acids. The CDR3 region is CASSLVDRGMGTQYF. In DNA form, the CDR3 reads TGTGCCAGCAGTTTGGTCGACAGGGGAATGGGTACGCAGTATTTT.

In its sample, this clone was seen a few times. V gene TRBV28 combines with J gene TRBJ2-7; possible D gene TRBD1, 6 bases. Germline loops: CDR1 MDHEN, CDR2 SYDVKM. This CDR3 region has 14 residues. Trimming removed 6 bases from V and 2 bases from J, with 14 bases in between. In DNA, the CDR3 is TGTGCCAGCAGCCGAACTGCAGGGGCCTACGAGCAGTACTTC. Translated, it gives CASSRTAGAYEQYF.

Only a few counts were recorded for this clone. V gene TRBV7-2 combines with J gene TRBJ2-1, with a tentative D call TRBD1 (6 bases). Germline lookup yields CDR1 SGHTA and CDR2 FQGNSA. The CDR3 is 15 residues long. V lost 4 bases and J 3 bases, leaving 13 bases between the germline ends. As DNA, the CDR3 is TGTGCCAGCAGCTCTAGAGGGGGTTACTACAATGAGCAGTTCTTC. Encoded protein: CASSSRGGYYNEQFF. The full variable domain, its missing parts supplied by reference TRBV7-2 and TRBJ2-1, is GAGVSQSPSNKVTEKGKDVELRCDPISGHTALYWYRQSLGQGLEFLIYFQGNSAPDKSGLPSDRFSAERTGGSVSTLTIQRTQQEDSAVYLCASSSRGGYYNEQFFGPGTRLTVL.

This clone was found once. The chain is built from TRBV24-1 and TRBJ1-2; 7 bases are shared with TRBD1. Germline CDR1 reads KGHDR; CDR2 reads SFDVKD. This CDR3 spans 14 amino acids. V lost 4 bases to trimming and J lost 4 bases; unmatched junction nucleotides: 5. This CDR3 reads CATSDETGAYGYTF. CDR3 DNA sequence: TGTGCCACCAGTGACGAAACAGGGGCCTATGGCTACACCTTC.

In its sample, this clone was seen a few times. The rearrangement uses TRBV19 and TRBJ2-1; 12 nucleotides line up with TRBD1. V lost 4 bases to trimming and J lost 7 bases; unmatched junction nucleotides: 8. Germline V lookup: CDR1 LNHDA, CDR2 SQIVND (reference sequence). The CDR3 contains 16 residues. The DNA for the CDR3 is TGTGCCAGTAGTAAATTTCCGGGACAGGGGGCAAATGAGCAGTTCTTC. Protein product: CASSKFPGQGANEQFF.

This chain links TRBV28 with TRBJ1-1; 9 bases agree with TRBD1. CDR1 is MDHEN, CDR2 SYDVKM, per germline. V trimming: 6 bases; J trimming: 4 bases; junction bases outside the gene matches: 6. The CDR3 has 14 amino acids. The CDR3 here is CASSQQGATTEAFF. CDR3 nucleotide sequence: TGTGCCAGCAGCCAACAGGGGGCGACCACTGAAGCTTTCTTT.

The V gene is TRBV18, the J gene TRBJ2-6; 7 bases line up with TRBD1. Germline CDR1 is KGHSH and CDR2 is LQKENI. Trimming removed 3 bases from V and 0 bases from J; junction bases left unmatched: 11. This CDR3 is built from 19 residues. The DNA for the CDR3 is TGTGCCAGCTCACCTCCGGGACAGTATACTTTCTCTGGGGCCAACGTCCTGACTTTC. Protein sequence: CASSPPGQYTFSGANVLTF.

The chain recombines TRBV4-1 with TRBJ2-2; the match to TRBD2 covers 10 bases. Germline CDR1 and CDR2: MGHRA and YSYEKL. This CDR3 is built from 16 residues. The V and J ends lost 0 bases and 6 bases, in that order; junction bases with no gene match: 4. The CDR3 here is CASSQEAGGSPGELFF. DNA of the CDR3: TGCGCCAGCAGCCAAGAAGCGGGAGGGTCCCCCGGGGAGCTGTTTTTT.

The DNA for the CDR3 is TGTGCCAGCAGTTACAACCGTGAAAAACTGTTTTTT. Translated: CASSYNREKLFF. V usage is TRBV2 and J usage is TRBJ1-4, with D hard to call. V lost 5 bases to trimming and J lost 7 bases, with 8 bases between them. Germline V gene sequence: CDR1 SNHLY, CDR2 FYNNEI. The CDR3 contains 12 residues.

As to this clone: This may stem from a read error, because a much larger clone lies one nucleotide away. Additional DNA sequences in this sample encode the identical CDR3. The chain uses TRBV6-5 and TRBJ1-2; a weak D match, TRBD1 (5 bases). The CDR3 covers 12 residues. CDR1 and CDR2 (germline): MNHEY, SVGAGI. CDR3 region: CASRGQFYGYTF. DNA of the CDR3: TGTGCCAGCAGAGGACAATTCTATGGTTACACCTTC.

This chain's CDR3 is CASTSGTGGHEQYF. DNA for the CDR3: TGTGCCAGCACCTCCGGGACAGGGGGACACGAGCAGTACTTC. The genes are TRBV28 and TRBJ2-7; TRBD1 aligns across 11 bases. Germline V gene sequence: CDR1 MDHEN, CDR2 SYDVKM. The CDR3 sequence is 14 residues long. V was pared by 7 bases and J by 5 bases, with 7 bases of the junction left unmatched.

This chain links TRBV19 with TRBJ2-1; 9 nucleotides line up with TRBD2. Germline V gives CDR1 LNHDA, CDR2 SQIVND (reference sequence). The CDR3 covers 15 residues. V gave up 7 bases and J gave up 9 bases; unmatched junction bases: 13. The CDR3 reads CASTVAGDRGAEQFF. Written as DNA, the CDR3 is TGTGCCAGTACGGTAGCGGGAGACCGCGGCGCTGAGCAGTTCTTC.

V is TRBV19 and J is TRBJ1-1; weak D call: TRBD1 (5 bases). Per the germline V gene, CDR1 is LNHDA and CDR2 is SQIVND (reference sequence). The CDR3 extends over 17 amino acids. V lost 1 base and J 0 bases, leaving 15 bases between the germline ends. The CDR3 coding sequence is TGTGCCAGTAGTATAGTTCGTACAGGCCCGATGAACACTGAAGCTTTCTTT. Protein product: CASSIVRTGPMNTEAFF.

The chain is built from TRBV5-1 and TRBJ2-7; 7 nucleotides match TRBD1. Germline loops: CDR1 SGHRS, CDR2 YFSETQ. The CDR3 covers 16 residues. The J segment lost 2 bases and the V segment lost 5 bases, leaving 13 bases of the junction unmatched. CDR3 sequence: CASSFTRRTGAYEQYF. CDR3 in DNA: TGCGCCAGCAGTTTTACCCGGCGGACAGGAGCCTACGAGCAGTACTTC.

The J gene is TRBJ2-3, the V gene TRBV5-1; 9 nucleotides line up with TRBD1. Losses at the gene ends were 2 bases for V and 4 bases for J; bases not matched to a gene: 5. CDR1 and CDR2 (germline): SGHRS, YFSETQ. The CDR3 runs to 15 residues. The CDR3 loop reads CASSFGDREADTQYF. The CDR3 DNA follows: TGCGCCAGCAGCTTTGGGGACAGGGAAGCAGATACGCAGTATTTT. The full variable domain, completed using reference TRBV5-1 and TRBJ2-3, is KAGVTQTPRYLIKTRGQQVTLSCSPISGHRSVSWYQQTPGQGLQFLFEYFSETQRNKGNFPGRFSGRQFSNSRSEMNVSTLELGDSALYLCASSFGDREADTQYFGPGTRLTVL.

The chain couples TRBV9 to TRBJ1-5; tentatively, D is TRBD1 (5 bases). The CDR3 covers 14 residues. Germline CDR1 is SGDLS and CDR2 is YYNGEE. Trimming pared 3 bases from V and 3 bases from J, leaving 10 bases between. This CDR3 reads CASSAQGSNQPQHF. DNA for the CDR3: TGTGCCAGCAGCGCGCAGGGTTCCAATCAGCCCCAGCATTTT. The variable domain in full, completed from reference TRBV9 and TRBJ1-5, reads DSGVTQTPKHLITATGQRVTLRCSPRSGDLSVYWYQQSLDQGLQFLIQYYNGEERAKGNILERFSAQQFPDLHSELNLSSLELGDSALYFCASSAQGSNQPQHFGDGTRLSIL.

The chain recombines TRBV2 with TRBJ1-5; 9 bases match TRBD1. The CDR3 loop spans 18 amino acids. Trimming removed 5 bases from V and 6 bases from J; junction bases left unmatched: 17. From germline, CDR1 is SNHLY and CDR2 FYNNEI. The CDR3 here is CASSPTGGIGALAQPQHF. For the CDR3, the DNA is TGTGCCAGCAGTCCTACAGGGGGCATAGGGGCCCTAGCTCAGCCCCAGCATTTT.